The source of this TCR beta chain is a study of cytomegalovirus exposure and HLA in healthy donors. About the study: An earlier analysis found roughly 110 million unique TCR beta sequences from 200 million or so T cells. Regarding the study as a whole: Most observed TCR sequences were rare, whereas some public TCRs were detected in many donors. Some TCR beta chains (164 of them) were listed as cytomegalovirus-associated.

Researchers ran the PCR with 60 Vbeta and 13 Jbeta primers. Repertoires were generated with immunoSEQ multiplex PCR, while TCRdb's copy carries only in-frame clones and drops some. The sample lists 100,000 to 150,000 clones, approximately 78% seen once, with about 3% in the top ten. The V gene lost 1 base and the J gene lost 4 bases, with 14 bases spanning the gap. CDR1 is LGHNA, CDR2 YNFKEQ, per germline. The CDR3 consists of 15 residues. Remarks on this clone: Its antigen is undetermined.

The sample was PBMCs. The receptor was isolated from a human donor in good health. The J gene is TRBJ2-7, the V gene TRBV4-2; D possibly corresponds to TRBD2 (5 bases). In DNA form, the CDR3 reads TGTGCCAGCAGCCAAGCTTGGAGCGGCGAATACGAGCAGTACTTC. Translating gives CASSQAWSGEYEQYF.